This T cell receptor (beta chain) was documented in a study of early T cells in non-severe SARS-CoV-2 infection (TCRdb year 2021). About the study as a whole: TCR sequencing used bulk RNA from unsorted whole blood, so alpha and beta chains could not be paired.

Library preparation employed 5' RACE. TCRdb shows the sequencer as NextSeq 500. In the TCR library protocol, unique molecular identifiers were attached to individual cDNA molecules to correct for PCR bias and sequencing error. Sequencing covered both TCR alpha and beta chains, and within each sample the abundances of alpha and beta sequences were tightly co-correlated. For the original study's pipeline: Decombinator V4 was used to annotate the V gene, J gene and CDR3 of the TCR sequences. TCRs were defined as expanded if a significant change between any two time points was detected under a Poisson model with p below 0.0001. TCR abundances were normalised to the total number of TCRs sequenced per sample and expressed as counts per million. TRAV1-2 paired with TRAJ12, TRAJ20 or TRAJ33 defined MAIT TCRs, while TRAV10 paired with TRAJ18 defined iNKT TCRs. VDJdb, accessed 1 November 2021, was searched for CMV, EBV and SARS-CoV-2 annotated TCRs, excluding TCRs annotated for multiple antigens. The raw public data were reprocessed by TCRdb itself: fastp quality trimming at Q25, MiXCR clonotype calling, in-frame beta chains only. Every distinct CDR3 protein forms one entry, paired with its most common genes and DNA. The V and J calls and clone size are TCRdb's, not the authors'. The sample contains under 25,000 distinct CDR3 sequences, more than 4% of them found a single time. The top ten clones comprise roughly 4.3% of the sample.

Reading from cysteine to phenylalanine, the CDR3 counts 16 amino acids. CDR3 DNA only is kept here, 48 bases in frame from base 1. Based on the germline V gene, the CDR1 and CDR2 sequences are SGHTA and FQGNSA. V is pared back by 0 bases and J by 4 bases, with 10 bases lying between the germline termini. Many counts were recorded for this clonotype. The antigen this receptor binds is unknown. Nothing much larger sits one base from this clone, and base qualities are not available. What the authors observed across the whole study: Matching against VDJdb was skewed toward anti-spike CD8 responses, likely underestimated virus-specific expansions, and missed private and CD4 specificities.

This was a case-control study nested in a cohort of healthcare workers in London, UK, who had nasopharyngeal swab PCR tests and blood samples taken every week. Healthcare workers were recruited between 23 and 31 March 2020, during the week of the UK lockdown, and were followed weekly for up to about 15 weeks. The rearranged segments are TRBV7-2 and TRBJ1-6; TRBD1 is possibly the D segment (5 matching bases). Sequencing used whole blood. The sequence was obtained from an adult who was a healthcare worker with PCR-confirmed SARS-CoV-2 infection or an uninfected control (not recorded which). The CDR3 is CASSLAEGLYNSPLHF. The bases read TGTGCCAGCAGCTTAGCGGAGGGACTTTATAATTCACCCCTCCACTTT.